This TCR beta chain was found in a study of blood T cell repertoires in COVID-19. Study as a whole: COVID-19 samples from acute and convalescent phases originated in the United States, Italy and Spain. PBMCs, B-cell-depleted T cells, or T cells provided the cDNA or gDNA that made up the material.

Methods used by the authors: It was from reference gene primer amplification that nucleated cell counts were estimated. Using immunoSEQ multiplex PCR, the repertoire was profiled, and TCRdb retains in-frame clones only, with some absent. The V and J calls and clone size were taken over from that table, and D and trimming were inferred from the DNA. The top ten hold around 41% of the sample, which has 30,000 to 35,000 clones, 82% seen once. The sample consisted of peripheral blood. The sequence derives from a man older than 75 with active or convalescent COVID-19.

The CDR3 is CASSEAEGVVGYGYTF. The DNA for the CDR3 is TGTGCCAGCAGTGAAGCGGAAGGGGTTGTAGGATATGGCTACACCTTC. J is TRBJ1-2 and V is TRBV2, with TRBD1 as a possible D gene (5 bases). Germline V gene sequence: CDR1 SNHLY, CDR2 FYNNEI. CDR3 length: 16 amino acids. Trimming took 0 bases from V and 5 from J, leaving 16 bases between them.